Following are 31 T cell receptor beta chains from one sample sequenced in a study of cytomegalovirus exposure and HLA in healthy donors. Use of 60 Vbeta and 13 Jbeta primers characterized the PCR. Sequencing was performed with immunoSEQ multiplex PCR; in TCRdb, only in-frame clones are kept and a portion is missing. The sample yields some 110,000 clones, roughly three quarters seen once. What was sequenced was PBMCs. The receptors shown here come from a man aged 30 to 45 in good health and CMV-seronegative.

The chain recombines TRBV28 with TRBJ2-7, with 10 bases lining up with TRBD1. The length of the CDR3 is 15 residues. Germline CDR1 is MDHEN and CDR2 is SYDVKM. V gave up 6 bases and J gave up 6 bases; unmatched junction bases: 11. CDR3 region: CASSPGDRGLGEQYF. DNA of the CDR3: TGTGCCAGCAGCCCCGGAGACAGGGGGCTCGGCGAGCAGTACTTC.

The genes are TRBV28 and TRBJ2-1; TRBD2 matches at 14 bases. The V gene's germline CDR1 is MDHEN and CDR2 SYDVKM. The junction had 0 bases not matched to a gene; V was cut back by 8 bases and J by 0 bases. This CDR3 is built from 15 residues. CDR3 in DNA: TGTGCCAGCGGGACTAGCGGGAGCTCCTACAATGAGCAGTTCTTC. Its protein product is CASGTSGSSYNEQFF.

This sequence joins TRBV7-9 and TRBJ1-1; D is unresolved. Germline lookup yields CDR1 SEHNR and CDR2 FQNEAQ (reference sequence). Trimming took off 7 bases at V and 1 base at J, with 13 bases between the two ends. The CDR3 length is 14 residues. The CDR3 bases are TGTGCCAGCAACGGAGGAGGAAGGAACACTGAAGCTTTCTTT. It specifies CASNGGGRNTEAFF.

The chain is built from TRBV2 and TRBJ1-2; 11 bases are shared with TRBD1. The CDR3 is 15 amino acids. The V gene end was trimmed by 6 bases and the J gene end by 5 bases; junction bases not matched to a gene: 8. CDR1 is SNHLY, CDR2 FYNNEI, per germline. The CDR3 sequence is CASREWTGGGYGYTF. DNA for the CDR3: TGTGCCAGCAGGGAGTGGACAGGGGGCGGTTATGGCTACACCTTC.

The rearrangement links TRBV5-1 to TRBJ1-5; D might be TRBD1 (5 bases). Germline V gene lookup returns CDR1 SGHRS and CDR2 YFSETQ. With 0 bases removed from V and 4 bases from J, the gap between germline ends came to 14 bases. The CDR3 extends over 16 amino acids. In DNA, the CDR3 is TGCGCCAGCAGCTTGGGTATCGGGCAGGGAAATCAGCCCCAGCATTTT. This translates into CASSLGIGQGNQPQHF.

The V call is TRBV6-6, the J call TRBJ2-5, with TRBD2 identical over 10 bases. The germline V gene encodes CDR1 MNHNY and CDR2 SVGAGI (reference sequence). This CDR3 has 15 residues. V gave up 7 bases and J gave up 5 bases; unmatched junction bases: 10. Here the CDR3 DNA reads TGTGCCAGCACTTCAGCGGGAGGGCCCTCGGAGACCCAGTACTTC. Translating it yields CASTSAGGPSETQYF.

The V call is TRBV5-1, the J call TRBJ2-1, with a possible D match to TRBD1 (5 bases). The CDR3 extends over 17 amino acids. Germline V gene sequence: CDR1 SGHRS, CDR2 YFSETQ. V lost 0 bases and J lost 6, with 19 bases in between. The CDR3 nucleotides read TGCGCCAGCAGCTTGGATCAGACACTCAAGGGGCCCAATGAGCAGTTCTTC. Translation: CASSLDQTLKGPNEQFF.

V gene TRBV6-5 combines with J gene TRBJ1-5; perhaps TRBD1 as D (6 bases). Germline V gene data show CDR1 as MNHEY and CDR2 as SVGAGI. Trimming shortened V by 6 bases and J by 1 base, and 13 bases separated the two germline ends. This CDR3 contains 15 residues. The CDR3 DNA follows: TGTGCCAGCAGGGCAAGACAGGAGAGCAATCAGCCCCAGCATTTT. Protein sequence: CASRARQESNQPQHF.

This clone occurred a few times. The chain has TRBV29-1 and TRBJ2-3; 8 bases line up with TRBD1. Germline V lookup: CDR1 SQVTM, CDR2 ANQGSEA. The CDR3 totals 15 residues. V lost 5 bases to trimming and J lost 0 bases; unmatched junction nucleotides: 7. CDR3: CSVRSTGDSTDTQYF. CDR3 bases: TGCAGCGTTAGGTCGACAGGGGATAGCACAGATACGCAGTATTTT.

A single count supports this clone. The chain is built from TRBV28 and TRBJ2-1; 7 positions match TRBD2. With V trimmed by 4 bases and J by 10 bases, 10 bases remained unmatched. In germline, CDR1 is MDHEN, CDR2 SYDVKM. The CDR3 runs to 14 residues. As DNA, the CDR3 is TGTGCCAGCAGTTCCAACAGCGGGATAGGGGAGCAGTTCTTC. Translating it yields CASSSNSGIGEQFF.

The genes are TRBV7-2 and TRBJ1-5, with a weak D call TRBD1 (6 bases). The CDR3 sequence is 17 residues long. Germline lookup yields CDR1 SGHTA and CDR2 FQGNSA. Trimming cost V 4 bases and J 2 bases, with 18 bases left between them. The CDR3 region has the DNA TGTGCCAGCAGCTCTTGGGACACCCTCCGGGGCAATCAGCCCCAGCATTTT. Encoded protein: CASSSWDTLRGNQPQHF. The variable domain in full, with the rest retrieved from reference TRBV7-2 and TRBJ1-5, is GAGVSQSPSNKVTEKGKDVELRCDPISGHTALYWYRQSLGQGLEFLIYFQGNSAPDKSGLPSDRFSAERTGGSVSTLTIQRTQQEDSAVYLCASSSWDTLRGNQPQHFGDGTRLSIL.

There are a few counts of this clone. The sample carries other DNA sequences with the same CDR3. The gene calls are TRBV4-2 and TRBJ2-2, with D perhaps TRBD2 (6 bases). The germline V gene encodes CDR1 LGHNA and CDR2 YNFKEQ. Trimming stripped 4 bases from V and 3 bases from J, with 12 bases between. The CDR3 has 15 amino acids. The chain's CDR3 is CASSLGTGDTGELFF. CDR3 coding DNA: TGTGCCAGCAGCCTAGGGACTGGAGACACCGGGGAGCTGTTTTTT.

The chain links TRBV30 to TRBJ2-7; D uncertain. The length of the CDR3 is 13 residues. The germline V gene has CDR1 GTSNPN and CDR2 SVGIG (reference sequence). Trimming removed 6 bases from V and 4 bases from J, with 16 bases in between. The CDR3 region has the DNA TGTGCCTGTGACTCCCCAAGCTTTTACGAGCAGTACTTC. Translated, it gives CACDSPSFYEQYF.

This clone has only a few counts. The DNA for the CDR3 is TGTGCCAGCAGCCGTCGAGGACAGGGGACGGGCACTGAAGCTTTCTTT. Its translation: CASSRRGQGTGTEAFF. The V gene is TRBV4-2, the J gene TRBJ1-1, with TRBD1 matching 9 bases. V shed 4 bases, J shed 4 bases, and the junction held 10 bases outside the gene matches. There are 16 residues in the CDR3. The germline CDR1 and CDR2 sequences are LGHNA and YNFKEQ.

The CDR3 DNA is TGTGCCAGCAGCCGTACCAGGGCGAACACCGGGGAGCTGTTTTTT. It encodes CASSRTRANTGELFF. This chain connects TRBV6-5 to TRBJ2-2, with D possibly TRBD1 on 5 matching bases. V was shortened by 6 bases and J by 0 bases, with 11 bases between the two germline ends. The CDR3 loop spans 15 amino acids. From germline, CDR1 is MNHEY and CDR2 SVGAGI.

The CDR3 here is CASSLLAGRSDTQYF. CDR3 coding DNA: TGTGCCAGCAGCTTGCTAGCGGGAAGGTCAGATACGCAGTATTTT. This chain joins TRBV5-6 and TRBJ2-3; 9 bases are shared with TRBD2. J lost 4 bases, V lost 1 base, and 4 bases had no gene match. Germline lookup yields CDR1 SGHDT and CDR2 YYEEEE. This CDR3 comprises 15 residues.

This clone was recorded once. This chain joins TRBV6-6 and TRBJ1-2; 10 bases agree with TRBD1. This CDR3 is 14 amino acids long. The germline gives CDR1 MNHNY, CDR2 SVGAGI (reference sequence). Trimming removed 6 bases from V and 5 bases from J; junction bases left unmatched: 6. The CDR3 DNA reads as TGTGCCAGCAGGGAGACAGGGGGCAGATATGGCTACACCTTC. As protein: CASRETGGRYGYTF.

J is TRBJ2-7 and V is TRBV5-6; 13 positions match TRBD2. Germline V lookup: CDR1 SGHDT, CDR2 YYEEEE. This CDR3 spans 13 amino acids. V shed 4 bases and J 10 bases; nucleotides not matched to a gene: 5. The CDR3 coding sequence is TGTGCCAGCAGCCGGACTAGCGGGAGTTCTCAGTACTTC. Translating gives CASSRTSGSSQYF.

The chain employs TRBV5-4 and TRBJ2-7; the match to TRBD1 covers 9 bases. The germline CDR1 and CDR2 sequences are SGHNT and YYREEE (reference sequence). The CDR3 sequence is 14 residues long. V lost 3 bases to trimming and J lost 4 bases; unmatched junction nucleotides: 5. As DNA, the CDR3 is TGTGCCAGCAGCTCACGACAGGGGGGATACGAGCAGTACTTC. Amino acids: CASSSRQGGYEQYF.

The chain links TRBV5-4 to TRBJ1-2; possible D gene TRBD1, 6 bases. Trimming removed 1 base from V and 0 bases from J, with 10 bases in between. Germline values: CDR1 SGHNT, CDR2 YYREEE (reference sequence). The CDR3 has 15 amino acids. This chain's CDR3 is CASSLLGGSNYGYTF. CDR3 bases: TGTGCCAGCAGCTTGCTTGGGGGCTCTAACTATGGCTACACCTTC.

This clone showed up just a few times. The gene calls are TRBV19 and TRBJ1-5, with TRBD1 matching 9 bases. Trimming removed 1 base from V and 3 bases from J; junction bases left unmatched: 7. The CDR3 spans 17 residues. The germline gives CDR1 LNHDA, CDR2 SQIVND (reference sequence). CDR3 DNA sequence: TGTGCCAGTAGTATAGGACGGACAGGGGCCGACAATCAGCCCCAGCATTTT. This codes for CASSIGRTGADNQPQHF.

The V and J genes are TRBV23-1 and TRBJ1-1; 10 bases agree with TRBD1. Being an ORF, TRBV23-1 has a function that is uncertain. The CDR3 spans 16 residues. Trimming removed 2 bases from V and 1 base from J; junction bases left unmatched: 4. The chain's CDR3 is CASSQRDRGGNTEAFF. CDR3 nucleotide sequence: TGCGCCAGCAGTCAAAGGGACAGGGGCGGGAACACTGAAGCTTTCTTT.

The chain employs TRBV30 and TRBJ2-5; 8 bases are shared with TRBD1. The germline CDR1 and CDR2 sequences are GTSNPN and SVGIG (reference sequence). The CDR3 contains 15 residues. Unmatched junction bases numbered 10, after V lost 3 bases and J lost 4 bases. DNA of the CDR3: TGTGCCTGGAGCCCCGGCAGGGGGCCGTTAGAGACCCAGTACTTC. Its translation is CAWSPGRGPLETQYF.

This rearrangement joins TRBV6-1 to TRBJ2-2; tentatively, D is TRBD1 (5 bases). Germline V gene lookup returns CDR1 MNHNS and CDR2 SASEGT. V shed 3 bases and J shed 6 bases, with 11 bases lying between them. The length of the CDR3 is 14 residues. Here the CDR3 reads CASSEKTEAGELFF. CDR3 sequence (DNA): TGTGCCAGCAGTGAGAAGACAGAGGCCGGGGAGCTGTTTTTT.

The chain uses TRBV6-1 and TRBJ1-1; TRBD1 is a possible D gene (5 bases). The V gene's germline CDR1 is MNHNS and CDR2 SASEGT. The CDR3 covers 15 residues. Deletions cut 5 bases from V and 4 bases from J, with 17 bases between. CDR3 sequence reads: CASSPHVGRGTEAFF. The CDR3, as DNA: TGTGCCAGCAGTCCTCATGTCGGAAGGGGCACTGAAGCTTTCTTT.

The rearrangement joins TRBV5-1 to TRBJ2-5; 8 bases map to TRBD1. Germline V lookup: CDR1 SGHRS, CDR2 YFSETQ. V gave up 3 bases and J gave up 1 base; unmatched junction bases: 5. The CDR3 spans 15 residues. The CDR3 region is CASSSGQGGQETQYF. The CDR3 bases are TGCGCCAGCAGCTCTGGACAGGGTGGCCAAGAGACCCAGTACTTC.

V and J are TRBV28 and TRBJ1-1; D ambiguous. The V and J ends lost 3 bases and 6 bases respectively, with 8 bases between them. Germline V gene lookup returns CDR1 MDHEN and CDR2 SYDVKM. The CDR3 loop spans 12 amino acids. The CDR3 is CASSFNSAEAFF. The CDR3, as DNA: TGTGCCAGCAGTTTTAATTCGGCTGAAGCTTTCTTT. Full variable domain (outside the CDR3, taken from reference TRBV28 and TRBJ1-1): DVKVTQSSRYLVKRTGEKVFLECVQDMDHENMFWYRQDPGLGLRLIYFSYDVKMKEKGDIPEGYSVSREKKERFSLILESASTNQTSMYLCASSFNSAEAFFGQGTRLTVV.

The genes are TRBV7-2 and TRBJ2-3; 7 positions match TRBD1. The CDR3 is 14 residues long. The V gene's germline CDR1 is SGHTA and CDR2 FQGNSA. V gave up 4 bases and J gave up 1 base; unmatched junction bases: 2. DNA for the CDR3: TGTGCCAGCAGCTCTCAGGGGGGCACAGATACGCAGTATTTT. Translation: CASSSQGGTDTQYF.

The J gene is TRBJ2-1, the V gene TRBV7-2; no firm D call. CDR1 and CDR2 (germline): SGHTA, FQGNSA. The CDR3 is 16 amino acids. Trimming took off 1 base at V and 1 base at J, with 11 bases between the two ends. Here the CDR3 DNA reads TGTGCCAGCAGCTTAGTCGCGGTTTTGTCCTACAATGAGCAGTTCTTC. Its translation is CASSLVAVLSYNEQFF.

The rearrangement uses TRBV5-6 and TRBJ2-7, with 11 bases fitting TRBD2. The ends lost 0 bases at V and 4 bases at J; junction bases unmatched: 3. This CDR3 comprises 15 residues. CDR1 and CDR2 (germline): SGHDT, YYEEEE. Here the CDR3 reads CASSLGGTSGYEQYF. DNA of the CDR3: TGTGCCAGCAGCTTGGGGGGGACTAGCGGTTACGAGCAGTACTTC. The entire variable domain, with the rest obtained from reference TRBV5-6 and TRBJ2-7, is as follows: DAGVTQSPTHLIKTRGQQVTLRCSPKSGHDTVSWYQQALGQGPQFIFQYYEEEERQRGNFPDRFSGHQFPNYSSELNVNALLLGDSALYLCASSLGGTSGYEQYFGPGTRLTVT.

By sample share, this clone is medium-sized. Distinct nucleotide sequences in the sample also encode this CDR3. The chain is built from TRBV6-6 and TRBJ2-7, with 7 nucleotides matching TRBD2. Unmatched junction bases numbered 15, after V lost 8 bases and J lost 5 bases. The CDR3 extends over 15 amino acids. Germline V gene data show CDR1 as MNHNY and CDR2 as SVGAGI (reference sequence). CDR3 sequence (DNA): TGTGCCAGCTCCACCCTGGTCGAGGCGGGAGACGAGCAGTACTTC. It specifies CASSTLVEAGDEQYF.